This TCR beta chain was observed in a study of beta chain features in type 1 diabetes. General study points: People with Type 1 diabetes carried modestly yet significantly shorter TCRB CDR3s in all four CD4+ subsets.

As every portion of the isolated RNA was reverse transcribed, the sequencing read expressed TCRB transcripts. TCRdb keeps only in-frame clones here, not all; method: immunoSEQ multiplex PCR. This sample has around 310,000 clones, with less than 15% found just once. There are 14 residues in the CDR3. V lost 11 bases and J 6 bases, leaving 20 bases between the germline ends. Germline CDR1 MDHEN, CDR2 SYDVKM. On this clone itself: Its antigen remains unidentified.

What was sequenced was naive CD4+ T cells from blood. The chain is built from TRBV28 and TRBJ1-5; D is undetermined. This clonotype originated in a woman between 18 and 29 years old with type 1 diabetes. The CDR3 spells CAHQAGSFSQPQHF. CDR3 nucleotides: TGTGCCCACCAGGCGGGTTCCTTCAGTCAGCCCCAGCATTTT. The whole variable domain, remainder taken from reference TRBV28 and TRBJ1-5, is DVKVTQSSRYLVKRTGEKVFLECVQDMDHENMFWYRQDPGLGLRLIYFSYDVKMKEKGDIPEGYSVSREKKERFSLILESASTNQTSMYLCAHQAGSFSQPQHFGDGTRLSIL.